This TCR beta chain is from a study of blood T cells in healthy people across ages. Study results and limitations: Researchers judged that diversity estimates from one million T cells fell short of true values. Unsorted PBMC material precluded a definitive naive versus antigen-experienced comparison. There were more naive CD4+ cells and higher diversity in long-lived donors than in aged donors.

Germline lookup yields CDR1 MNHNS and CDR2 SASEGT. The ends lost 11 bases at V and 5 bases at J; junction bases unmatched: 9. The CDR3 runs 13 residues. Alongside a J-beta primer mix, a sample-barcoded 5' primer served in a second PCR lasting about 7 to 12 cycles. Each cDNA molecule carried a tag from a template-switch adaptor that contained 12 random nucleotides. TCRdb analysed the 5' RACE reads with MiXCR anew, one entry per CDR3 protein. The sample has roughly 860,000 distinct CDR3 sequences, approximately 67% seen once. This clonotype was seen only once. What it binds is not known. The chain recombines TRBV6-1 with TRBJ2-1, with 7 nucleotides matching TRBD1. The sequenced sample was blood. This sequence was found in a man aged 25 to 45 in good health. The CDR3 DNA reads TGTGCCGGAACACAGGGGCCAAACAATGAGCAGTTCTTC. Its protein is CAGTQGPNNEQFF.